This T cell receptor beta chain was captured by sequencing in a study of blood T cell repertoires in COVID-19. Per the study methods: Researchers report that nucleated cell counts were estimated from reference gene primer amplification. TCRdb's table, derived via immunoSEQ multiplex PCR, lists solely in-frame clones and lacks some. That table supplies the V and J calls and clone size; D and trimming were determined from the DNA. The sample holds a few hundred thousand clones, 80% to 95% seen once. This CDR3 region has 17 residues. V lost 1 base, J lost 2 bases, and 8 bases stayed unmatched. Looked up from germline, CDR1 is LGHNA and CDR2 is YSLEER.

The sequencing sample was made of PBMCs or T cells enriched from blood (not recorded which). This chain links TRBV4-3 with TRBJ1-3, with 7 bases fitting TRBD1. The source is a young woman who had recovered from COVID-19. The CDR3 region is CASSQAPPGQAGNTIYF. DNA for the CDR3: TGCGCCAGCAGCCAAGCCCCCCCAGGACAGGCTGGAAACACCATATATTTT.